One sample yielded the 6 T cell receptor beta chains listed below, sequenced in a study of blood T cells in healthy people across ages (dated by TCRdb to about 2015). Library generation was performed with 5' RACE. Reads for this sample came from an Illumina HiSeq 2500. A second PCR of roughly 7 to 12 cycles was run with a J-beta primer mix and a sample-barcoded 5' primer. TCRdb itself trimmed the public reads at Q25 with fastp, ran MiXCR and retained productive beta chains. Rows merge per CDR3 protein into single entries with the most common DNA and genes. The table for this sample lists around 1,000,000 distinct CDR3 sequences; 20% to 25% of them were counted only once. About 0.72% of the sample is taken by the ten largest. This same sample was also taken into another study, of T cells of mothers and their children.

The sample consisted of blood. Source of these receptors: a girl aged 2 to 9 in good health.

Only a few counts were recorded for this clonotype. A junction boundary mismatches the germline segment, possibly from a read error. The rearrangement joins TRBV20-1 to TRBJ2-3; weak D call: TRBD2 (5 bases). Germline V CDR1 and CDR2: DFQATT, SNEGSKA (reference sequence). The CDR3 length is 15 residues. The CDR3 here is CSTRLAGPGTDTQYF. The CDR3 region has the DNA TGCAGTACTAGATTGGCGGGCCCGGGGACAGATACGCAGTATTTT.

There are a few counts of this clonotype. The chain combines TRBV2 with TRBJ2-5; D not resolved. The J call is in doubt because the DNA end fits TRBJ2-7 better. Germline V gene sequence: CDR1 SNHLY, CDR2 FYNNEI. The CDR3 extends over 14 amino acids. CDR3 bases: TGTGCCAGCAGTGAATTTCCCATTCACTACGAGCAGTACTTC. It is translated as CASSEFPIHYEQYF.

This chain connects TRBV19 to TRBJ2-1; TRBD1 matches 8 bases. Trimming at V came to 11 bases and at J to 7 bases, leaving 13 bases not matched to a gene. The length of the CDR3 is 14 residues. Germline V gene lookup returns CDR1 LNHDA and CDR2 SQIVND (reference sequence). The DNA of the CDR3 is TGTGCCCTTGGAAAGACAGGGGATCGGAATGAGCAGTTCTTC. Translated: CALGKTGDRNEQFF.

This clonotype was seen a few times. This chain links TRBV24-1 with TRBJ2-5; TRBD2 aligns across 10 bases. The J call may be wrong; the DNA end is better matched by TRBJ2-1. In germline, CDR1 is KGHDR, CDR2 SFDVKD. The CDR3 runs 13 residues. The CDR3 loop reads CATRPSGGTEQFF. The CDR3 DNA is TGTGCCACCAGGCCTAGCGGGGGTACTGAGCAGTTCTTC.

The V and J genes are TRBV6-1 and TRBJ1-1; no definite D call. This CDR3 region has 13 residues. Germline V gives CDR1 MNHNS, CDR2 SASEGT. V was clipped by 6 bases and J by 6 bases, with 14 bases between them. CDR3 in amino acids: CASRESGTPEAFF. Written as DNA, the CDR3 is TGTGCCAGCAGGGAATCAGGAACCCCTGAAGCTTTCTTT.

In this sample, this clonotype turned up a few times. The chain has TRBV28 and TRBJ2-5, with D perhaps matching TRBD2 (5 bases). The germline V gene has CDR1 MDHEN and CDR2 SYDVKM. The V end lost 4 bases, the J end lost 5 bases, and 14 bases lay between the germline ends. The CDR3 loop spans 14 amino acids. The DNA for the CDR3 is TGTGCCAGCAGTTCCCAGACTATGGCGGAGACCCAGTACTTC. It is translated as CASSSQTMAETQYF.